This TCR beta chain was captured by sequencing in a study of blood T cell repertoires in COVID-19. Study-level information: Donors in the United States, Italy and Spain gave samples during acute or convalescent COVID-19. PBMCs, B-cell-depleted T cells, or T cells provided the cDNA or gDNA that made up the material.

V was pared by 4 bases and J by 4 bases, with 19 bases between. The CDR3 contains 16 residues. CDR1 is SGHVS and CDR2 is FQNEAQ in the germline V gene. Per the original data handling: Using reference gene primer amplification, nucleated cell counts were estimated. Only in-frame clones appear in the TCRdb table, and some are missing; sequencing was by immunoSEQ multiplex PCR. V, J and clone size derive from that table, while D and trimming were established from the DNA sequence. The sample lists around 140,000 clones, approximately 88% occurring once. The material sequenced was peripheral blood. This TCR came from a man in his 60s with active or convalescent COVID-19. The chain carries TRBV7-8 and TRBJ1-1, with D maybe TRBD1 (6 bases). The CDR3 reads CASSSTNGGPSTEAFF. In DNA form, the CDR3 reads TGTGCCAGCAGCTCGACCAACGGGGGGCCATCCACTGAAGCTTTCTTT.